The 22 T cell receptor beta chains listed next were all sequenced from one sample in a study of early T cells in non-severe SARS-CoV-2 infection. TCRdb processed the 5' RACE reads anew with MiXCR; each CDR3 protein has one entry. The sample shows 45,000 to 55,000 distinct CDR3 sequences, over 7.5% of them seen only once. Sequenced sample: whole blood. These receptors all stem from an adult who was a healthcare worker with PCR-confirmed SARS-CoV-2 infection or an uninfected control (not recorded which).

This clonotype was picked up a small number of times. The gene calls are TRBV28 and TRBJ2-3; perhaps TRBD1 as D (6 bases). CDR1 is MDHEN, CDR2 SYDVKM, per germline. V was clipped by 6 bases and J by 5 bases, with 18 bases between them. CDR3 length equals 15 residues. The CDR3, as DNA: TGTGCCAGCAGCCAGGGGCCTCCTCAAGGAGATACGCAGTATTTT. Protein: CASSQGPPQGDTQYF.

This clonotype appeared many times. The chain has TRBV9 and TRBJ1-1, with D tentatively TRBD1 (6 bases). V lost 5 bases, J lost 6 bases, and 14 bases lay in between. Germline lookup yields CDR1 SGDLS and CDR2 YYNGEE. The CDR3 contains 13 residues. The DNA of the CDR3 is TGTGCCAGCAGTAATCAGGGGATGGCTGAAGCTTTCTTT. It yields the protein CASSNQGMAEAFF.

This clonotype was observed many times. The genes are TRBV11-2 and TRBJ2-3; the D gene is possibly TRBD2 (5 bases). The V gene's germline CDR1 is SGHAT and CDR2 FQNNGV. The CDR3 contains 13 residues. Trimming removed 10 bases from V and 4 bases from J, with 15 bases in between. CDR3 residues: CATGSSGADTQYF. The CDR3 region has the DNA TGTGCCACCGGGTCTTCCGGGGCAGATACGCAGTATTTT. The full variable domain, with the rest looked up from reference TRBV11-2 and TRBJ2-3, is EAGVAQSPRYKIIEKRQSVAFWCNPISGHATLYWYQQILGQGPKLLIQFQNNGVVDDSQLPKDRFSAERLKGVDSTLKIQPAKLEDSAVYLCATGSSGADTQYFGPGTRLTVL.

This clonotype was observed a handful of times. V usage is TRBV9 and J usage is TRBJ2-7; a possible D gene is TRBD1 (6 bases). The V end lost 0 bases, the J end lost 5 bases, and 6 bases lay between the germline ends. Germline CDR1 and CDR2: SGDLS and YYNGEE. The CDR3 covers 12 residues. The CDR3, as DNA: TGTGCCAGCAGCGTAGGGGACAACGAGCAGTACTTC. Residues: CASSVGDNEQYF.

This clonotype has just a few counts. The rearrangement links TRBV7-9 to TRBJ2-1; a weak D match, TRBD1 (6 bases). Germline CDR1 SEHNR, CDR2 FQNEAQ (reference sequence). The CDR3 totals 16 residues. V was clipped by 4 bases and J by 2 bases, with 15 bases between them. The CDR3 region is CASSSRQDRPYNEQFF. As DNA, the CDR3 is TGTGCCAGCAGCTCTCGACAGGATCGCCCCTACAATGAGCAGTTCTTC.

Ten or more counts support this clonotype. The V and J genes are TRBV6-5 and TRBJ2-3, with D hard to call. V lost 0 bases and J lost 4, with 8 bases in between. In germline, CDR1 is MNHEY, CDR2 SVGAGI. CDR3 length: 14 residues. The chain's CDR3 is CASSYSTVADTQYF. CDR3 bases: TGTGCCAGCAGTTACTCAACGGTTGCAGATACGCAGTATTTT.

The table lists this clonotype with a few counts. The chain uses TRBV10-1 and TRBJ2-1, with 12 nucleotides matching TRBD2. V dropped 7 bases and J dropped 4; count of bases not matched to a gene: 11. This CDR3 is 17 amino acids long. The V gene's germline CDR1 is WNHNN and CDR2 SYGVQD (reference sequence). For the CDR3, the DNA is TGCGCCAGCACCCCAAGAAACGGGACTAGCGGGTACAATGAGCAGTTCTTC. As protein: CASTPRNGTSGYNEQFF.

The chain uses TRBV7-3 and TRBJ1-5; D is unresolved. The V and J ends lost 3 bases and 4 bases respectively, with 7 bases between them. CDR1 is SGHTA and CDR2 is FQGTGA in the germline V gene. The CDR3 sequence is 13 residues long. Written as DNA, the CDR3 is TGTGCCAGCAGCTTGGGCCCAAATCAGCCCCAGCATTTT. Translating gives CASSLGPNQPQHF.

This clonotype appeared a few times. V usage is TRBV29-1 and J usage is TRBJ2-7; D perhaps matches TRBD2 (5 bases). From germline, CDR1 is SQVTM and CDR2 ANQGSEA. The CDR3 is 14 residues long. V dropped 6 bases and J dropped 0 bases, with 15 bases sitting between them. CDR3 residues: CSVMTTRSSYEQYF. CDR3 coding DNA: TGCAGCGTCATGACTACTCGGAGCTCCTACGAGCAGTACTTC.

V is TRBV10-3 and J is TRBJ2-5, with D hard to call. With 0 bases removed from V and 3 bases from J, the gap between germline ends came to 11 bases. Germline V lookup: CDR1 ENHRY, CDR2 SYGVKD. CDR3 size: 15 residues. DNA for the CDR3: TGTGCCATCAGTGAGTCGAGTAATGTCGAAGAGACCCAGTACTTC. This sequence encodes CAISESSNVEETQYF.

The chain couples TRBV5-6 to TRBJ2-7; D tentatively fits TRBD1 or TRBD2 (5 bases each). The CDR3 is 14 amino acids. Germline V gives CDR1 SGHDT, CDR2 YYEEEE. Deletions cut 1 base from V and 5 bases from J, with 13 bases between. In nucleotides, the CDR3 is TGTGCCAGCAGCTTGTGGGGGACCTGGCACGAGCAGTACTTC. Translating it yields CASSLWGTWHEQYF.

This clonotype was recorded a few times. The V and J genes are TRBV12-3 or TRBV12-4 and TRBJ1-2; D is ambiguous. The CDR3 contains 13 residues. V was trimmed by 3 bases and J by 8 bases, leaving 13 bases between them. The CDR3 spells CASSFPGLGGYTF. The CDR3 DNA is TGTGCCAGCAGTTTCCCCGGGCTTGGGGGCTACACCTTC.

Written as DNA, the CDR3 is TGTGCCAGCAGCCTAGATACGGGGTTCCAAGAGACCCAGTACTTC. Protein sequence: CASSLDTGFQETQYF. J is TRBJ2-5 and V is TRBV14; D might be TRBD2 (5 bases). V lost 4 bases and J 1 base, leaving 13 bases between the germline ends. Germline CDR1 and CDR2: SGHDN and FVKESK. The CDR3 has 15 amino acids.

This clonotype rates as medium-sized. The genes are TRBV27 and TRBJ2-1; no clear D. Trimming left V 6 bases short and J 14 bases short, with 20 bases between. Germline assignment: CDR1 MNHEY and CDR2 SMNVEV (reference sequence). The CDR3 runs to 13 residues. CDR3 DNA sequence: TGTGCCAGCAGCTCAACTATTGGCCAGGAAAAGTTCTTC. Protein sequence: CASSSTIGQEKFF.

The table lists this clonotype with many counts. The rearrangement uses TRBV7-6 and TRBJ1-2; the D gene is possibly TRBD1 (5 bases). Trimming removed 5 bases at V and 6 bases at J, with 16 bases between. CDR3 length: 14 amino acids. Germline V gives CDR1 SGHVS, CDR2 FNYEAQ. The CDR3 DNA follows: TGTGCCAGCAGCCCGCAGGAGGGGATCAATGGCTACACCTTC. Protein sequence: CASSPQEGINGYTF.

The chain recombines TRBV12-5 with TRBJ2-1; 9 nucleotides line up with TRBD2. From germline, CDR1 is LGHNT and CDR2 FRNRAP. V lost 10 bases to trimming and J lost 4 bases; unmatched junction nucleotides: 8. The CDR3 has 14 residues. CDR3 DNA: TGTGCTACCTCTAAGGCGGGAGGGTACAATGAGCAGTTCTTC. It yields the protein CATSKAGGYNEQFF.

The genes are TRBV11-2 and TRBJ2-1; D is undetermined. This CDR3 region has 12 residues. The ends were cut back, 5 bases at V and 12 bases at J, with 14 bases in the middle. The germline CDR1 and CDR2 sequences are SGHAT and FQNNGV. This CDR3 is CASSPDGPAQFF. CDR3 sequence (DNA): TGTGCCAGCAGCCCAGACGGGCCCGCGCAGTTCTTC.

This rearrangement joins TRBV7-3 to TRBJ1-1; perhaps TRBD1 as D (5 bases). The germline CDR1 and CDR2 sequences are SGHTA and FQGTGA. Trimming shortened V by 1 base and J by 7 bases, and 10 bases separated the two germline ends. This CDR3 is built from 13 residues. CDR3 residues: CASSLRRQGEAFF. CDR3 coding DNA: TGTGCCAGCAGCTTAAGGAGGCAGGGTGAAGCTTTCTTT. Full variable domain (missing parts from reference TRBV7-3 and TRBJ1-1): GAGVSQTPSNKVTEKGKYVELRCDPISGHTALYWYRQSLGQGPEFLIYFQGTGAADDSGLPNDRFFAVRPEGSVSTLKIQRTERGDSAVYLCASSLRRQGEAFFGQGTRLTVV.

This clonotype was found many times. CDR3: CASSPTGHPYNEQFF. The CDR3 bases are TGCGCCAGCAGCCCGACAGGCCACCCCTACAATGAGCAGTTCTTC. The chain joins TRBV5-1 to TRBJ2-1, with D possibly being TRBD1 (6 bases). Germline CDR1 SGHRS, CDR2 YFSETQ. V was pared by 4 bases and J by 2 bases, with 13 bases between. There are 15 residues in the CDR3.

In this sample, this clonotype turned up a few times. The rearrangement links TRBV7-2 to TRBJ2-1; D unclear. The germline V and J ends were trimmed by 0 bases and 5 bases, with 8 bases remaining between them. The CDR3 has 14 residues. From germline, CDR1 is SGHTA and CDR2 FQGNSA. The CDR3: CASSLAGLNNEQFF. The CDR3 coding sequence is TGTGCCAGCAGCTTAGCTGGATTAAACAATGAGCAGTTCTTC.

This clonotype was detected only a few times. The CDR3 DNA reads TGCGCCAGCAGCCTTTCCGTGACTAGCCCTTCCTACGAGCAGTACTTC. Residues: CASSLSVTSPSYEQYF. The chain is built from TRBV5-1 and TRBJ2-7; 7 bases map to TRBD2. Germline CDR1 and CDR2: SGHRS and YFSETQ. There are 16 residues in the CDR3. J was trimmed by 1 base and V by 4 bases; bases with no gene match: 11.

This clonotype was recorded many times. This chain's CDR3 is CASSFLEGASEVNGYTF. CDR3 in DNA: TGCGCCAGCAGCTTTCTTGAAGGGGCCTCAGAGGTCAATGGCTACACCTTC. V gene TRBV5-1 combines with J gene TRBJ1-2, with a weak D call TRBD1 (5 bases). The CDR3 is 17 residues long. Germline V gene lookup returns CDR1 SGHRS and CDR2 YFSETQ. Trimming took off 2 bases at V and 6 bases at J, with 23 bases between the two ends.